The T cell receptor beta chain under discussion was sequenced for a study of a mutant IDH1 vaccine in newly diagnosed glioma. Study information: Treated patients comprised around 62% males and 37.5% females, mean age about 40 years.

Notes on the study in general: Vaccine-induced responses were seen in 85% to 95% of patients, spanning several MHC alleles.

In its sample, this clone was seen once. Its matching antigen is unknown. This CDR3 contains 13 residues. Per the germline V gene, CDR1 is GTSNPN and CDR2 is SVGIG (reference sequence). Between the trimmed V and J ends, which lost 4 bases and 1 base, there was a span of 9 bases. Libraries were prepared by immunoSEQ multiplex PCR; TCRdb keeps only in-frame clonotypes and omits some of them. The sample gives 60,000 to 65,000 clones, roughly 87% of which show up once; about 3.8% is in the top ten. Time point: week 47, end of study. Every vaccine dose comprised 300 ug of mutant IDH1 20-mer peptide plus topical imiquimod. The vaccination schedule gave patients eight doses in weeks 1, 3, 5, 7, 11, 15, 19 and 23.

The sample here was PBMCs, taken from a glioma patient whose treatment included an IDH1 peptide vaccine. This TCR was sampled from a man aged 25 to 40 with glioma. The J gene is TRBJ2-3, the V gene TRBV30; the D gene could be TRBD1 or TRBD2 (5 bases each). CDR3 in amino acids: CAWNLGGTDTQYF. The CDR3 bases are TGTGCCTGGAATTTGGGGGGCACAGATACGCAGTATTTT.